Here is one T cell receptor beta chain with its context. This specimen comes from a study of OX40 agonist ivuxolimab in advanced cancers. Clones were sequenced by immunoSEQ multiplex PCR, and TCRdb holds only the in-frame ones, with some missing. The table records roughly 23,000 clones, roughly 88% of them present only once. The V and J ends lost 10 bases and 2 bases respectively, with 12 bases between them. Germline values: CDR1 SGHAT, CDR2 FQNNGV. The CDR3 spans 13 residues. The origin of this receptor is an adult with an advanced solid tumor such as melanoma, head and neck, liver or kidney cancer. The chain links TRBV11-2 to TRBJ1-3; D is perhaps TRBD1 (5 bases). The sequencing used CD4+ or CD8+ T cells sorted from blood, collected in a trial of the OX40 agonist ivuxolimab. The DNA of the CDR3 is TGTGCCACCCCGGGGGGGGCTGGAAACACCATATATTTT. Its protein product is CATPGGAGNTIYF. Variable domain in full (rest from reference TRBV11-2 and TRBJ1-3): EAGVAQSPRYKIIEKRQSVAFWCNPISGHATLYWYQQILGQGPKLLIQFQNNGVVDDSQLPKDRFSAERLKGVDSTLKIQPAKLEDSAVYLCATPGGAGNTIYFGEGSWLTVV.